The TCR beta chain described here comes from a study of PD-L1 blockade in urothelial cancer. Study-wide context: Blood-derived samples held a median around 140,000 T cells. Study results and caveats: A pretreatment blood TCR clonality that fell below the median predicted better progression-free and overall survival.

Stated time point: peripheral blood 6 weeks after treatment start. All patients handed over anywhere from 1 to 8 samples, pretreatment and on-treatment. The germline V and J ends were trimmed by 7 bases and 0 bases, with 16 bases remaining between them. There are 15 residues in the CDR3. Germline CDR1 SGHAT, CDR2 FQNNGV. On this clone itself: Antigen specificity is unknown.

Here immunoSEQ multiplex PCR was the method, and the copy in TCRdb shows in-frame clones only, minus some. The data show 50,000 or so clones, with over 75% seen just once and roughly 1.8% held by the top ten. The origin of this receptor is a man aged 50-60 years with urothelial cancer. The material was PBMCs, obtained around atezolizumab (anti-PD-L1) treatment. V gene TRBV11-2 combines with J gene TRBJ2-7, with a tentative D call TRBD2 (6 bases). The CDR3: CASTSSSGVSYEQYF. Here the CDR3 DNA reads TGTGCCAGCACCTCCTCGTCGGGGGTCTCCTACGAGCAGTACTTC.